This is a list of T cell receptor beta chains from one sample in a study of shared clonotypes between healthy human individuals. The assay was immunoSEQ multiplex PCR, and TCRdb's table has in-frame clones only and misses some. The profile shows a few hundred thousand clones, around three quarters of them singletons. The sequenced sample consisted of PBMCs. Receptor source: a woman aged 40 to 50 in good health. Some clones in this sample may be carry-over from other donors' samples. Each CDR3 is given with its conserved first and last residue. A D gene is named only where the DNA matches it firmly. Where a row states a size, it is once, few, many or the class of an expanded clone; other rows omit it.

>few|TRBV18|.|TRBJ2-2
CASSPFAGPGELFF
TGTGCCAGCTCACCCTTCGCGGGGCCCGGGGAGCTGTTTTTT
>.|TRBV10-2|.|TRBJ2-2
CASSDKHANTGELFF
TGCGCCAGCAGTGACAAACACGCGAACACCGGGGAGCTGTTTTTT
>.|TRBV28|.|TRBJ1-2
CASSLSNRYYGYTF
TGTGCCAGCAGTTTATCCAACAGGTACTATGGCTACACCTTC
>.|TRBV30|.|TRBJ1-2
CAWSEGVGYTF
TGCGCCTGGAGTGAAGGGGTTGGCTACACCTTC
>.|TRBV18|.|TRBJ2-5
CASSPGPQETQYF
TGTGCCAGCTCACCCGGTCCTCAAGAGACCCAGTACTTC
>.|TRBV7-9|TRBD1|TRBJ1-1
CASSPGPQGGTEAFF
TGTGCCAGCAGCCCCGGCCCCCAGGGGGGCACTGAAGCTTTCTTT
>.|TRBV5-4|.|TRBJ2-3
CASSQVQDTQYF
TGTGCCAGCAGCCAGGTCCAAGATACGCAGTATTTT
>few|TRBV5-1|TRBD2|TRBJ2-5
CASSLASGVGHQETQYF
TGCGCCAGCAGCTTGGCTAGCGGGGTGGGCCACCAAGAGACCCAGTACTTC
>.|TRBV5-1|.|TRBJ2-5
CASSFAGALQETQYF
TGCGCCAGCAGCTTCGCAGGGGCCCTCCAAGAGACCCAGTACTTC
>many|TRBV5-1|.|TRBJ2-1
CASRSHDREQNEQFF
TGCGCCAGCAGATCACACGACCGGGAACAGAATGAGCAGTTCTTC
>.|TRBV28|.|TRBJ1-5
CASSFPGKLSNQPQHF
TGTGCCAGCAGTTTCCCCGGGAAGCTTAGCAATCAGCCCCAGCATTTT
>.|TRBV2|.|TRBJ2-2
CASRRGHTTGELFF
TGTGCCAGCAGGAGGGGACACACCACCGGGGAGCTGTTTTTT
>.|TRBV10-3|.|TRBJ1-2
CAISDGIRPNYGYTF
TGTGCCATCAGTGATGGAATTCGGCCTAACTATGGCTACACCTTC
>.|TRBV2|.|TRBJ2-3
CASSDGGGGDTQYF
TGTGCCAGCAGTGATGGAGGGGGCGGGGATACGCAGTATTTT
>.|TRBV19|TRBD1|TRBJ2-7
CASTVGPTGAKYEQYF
TGTGCCAGTACCGTTGGCCCGACAGGGGCGAAGTACGAGCAGTACTTC
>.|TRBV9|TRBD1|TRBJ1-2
CASSATGAYGYTF
TGTGCCAGCAGCGCGACAGGGGCCTATGGCTACACCTTC
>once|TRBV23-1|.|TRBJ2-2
CASSQFGNTGELFF
TGCGCCAGCAGTCAATTCGGGAACACCGGGGAGCTGTTTTTT
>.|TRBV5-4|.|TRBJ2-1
CASNRDPSYNEQFF
TGTGCCAGCAACCGGGATCCCTCCTACAATGAGCAGTTCTTC
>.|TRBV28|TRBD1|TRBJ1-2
CASSPPGLGGNYGYTF
TGTGCCAGCAGTCCCCCAGGTTTAGGGGGCAACTATGGCTACACCTTC
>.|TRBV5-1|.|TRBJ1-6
CASSPDRLNSPLHF
TGCGCCAGCAGCCCCGACAGACTTAATTCACCCCTCCACTTT
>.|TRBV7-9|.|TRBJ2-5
CASSLAVGVWETQYF
TGTGCCAGCAGCTTAGCTGTCGGTGTTTGGGAGACCCAGTACTTC
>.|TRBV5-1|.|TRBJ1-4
CASREGQNEKLFF
TGCGCCAGCAGAGAAGGTCAGAATGAAAAACTGTTTTTT
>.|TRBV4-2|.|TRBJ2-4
CASSHLPTEAKNIQYF
TGTGCCAGCAGCCACCTGCCGACAGAAGCCAAAAACATTCAGTACTTC
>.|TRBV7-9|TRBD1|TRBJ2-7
CASSLDPGTGYEQYF
TGTGCCAGCAGCTTAGACCCCGGGACAGGGTACGAGCAGTACTTC
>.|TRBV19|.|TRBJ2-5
CASSQLGKETQYF
TGTGCCAGTAGCCAACTAGGGAAAGAGACCCAGTACTTC
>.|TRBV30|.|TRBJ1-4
CASNLRDVNEKLFF
TGTGCCTCGAATCTCCGGGACGTCAATGAAAAACTGTTTTTT
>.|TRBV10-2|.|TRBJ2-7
CASSEQQGNEQYF
TGCGCCAGCAGTGAGCAACAGGGAAACGAGCAGTACTTC
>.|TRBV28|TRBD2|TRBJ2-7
CASRLAGGQPLDYEQYF
TGTGCCAGCAGGCTAGCGGGAGGGCAACCGTTGGACTACGAGCAGTACTTC
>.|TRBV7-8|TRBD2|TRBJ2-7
CASSLIAGSYEQYF
TGTGCCAGCAGCCTAATAGCGGGGTCCTACGAGCAGTACTTC
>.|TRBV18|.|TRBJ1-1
CASSRTYPAEAFF
TGTGCCAGCTCACGAACTTACCCCGCTGAAGCTTTCTTT
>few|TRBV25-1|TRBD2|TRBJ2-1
CASSWTSGNEQFF
TGTGCCAGCTCCTGGACTAGCGGGAATGAGCAGTTCTTC
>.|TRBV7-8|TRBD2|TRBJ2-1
CASSADRLAGGDEQFF
TGTGCCAGCAGCGCGGATAGACTAGCGGGAGGGGATGAGCAGTTCTTC
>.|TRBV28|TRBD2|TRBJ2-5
CASKDGLAVRYF
TGTGCCAGCAAGGATGGGCTAGCGGTTCGGTACTTC
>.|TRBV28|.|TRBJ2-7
CASSQLGQGGNEQYF
TGTGCCAGCAGCCAACTGGGGCAGGGTGGGAACGAGCAGTACTTC
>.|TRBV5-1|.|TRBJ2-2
CASQGRGSGELFF
TGCGCGAGCCAGGGAAGGGGTTCCGGGGAGCTGTTTTTT